This passage covers 5 T cell receptor beta chains from one sample sequenced in a study of CD8 T cells in ankylosing spondylitis. Whole-study results and caveats: Apparently characteristic of ankylosing spondylitis blood was a TCR beta motif (roughly eight highly homologous variants).

Which antigens these TCRs recognize remains unknown. Each CDR3 protein gets one entry after TCRdb re-called the 5' RACE reads with MiXCR. Altogether approximately 500,000 distinct CDR3 sequences are present, about 13% being singletons, with the ten largest covering under 7.5%. The sequenced sample was blood, either unsorted or a sorted T cell fraction (not recorded which). Source of these receptors: a male donor with ankylosing spondylitis.

This clonotype was counted between two and nine times. The chain recombines TRBV15 with TRBJ2-6; D assignment may be TRBD1 or TRBD2 (5 bases each). The CDR3 is 15 residues long. V lost 8 bases, J lost 2 bases, and 13 bases lay in between. CDR1 is LNHNV and CDR2 is YYDKDF in the germline V gene (reference sequence). The CDR3 region is CATRFQGAGANVLTF. The CDR3 region has the DNA TGTGCCACCCGATTCCAGGGAGCTGGGGCCAACGTCCTGACTTTC.

This clonotype has just a few counts. This chain connects TRBV7-7 to TRBJ2-2; tentatively, D is TRBD2 (6 bases). The CDR3 is 16 residues long. The V end was cut by 5 bases, the J end by 5 bases, with 18 bases between. Germline V gene data show CDR1 as SSHAT and CDR2 as FNYEAQ (reference sequence). The CDR3 DNA reads TGTGCCAGCAGCACAGTGGGAGGAGTCAATACCGGGGAGCTGTTTTTT. Its translation: CASSTVGGVNTGELFF. Based on the CDR3 plus reference TRBV7-7 and TRBJ2-2, the full variable domain is GAGVSQSPRYKVTKRGQDVTLRCDPISSHATLYWYQQALGQGPEFLTYFNYEAQPDKSGLPSDRFSAERPEGSISTLTIQRTEQRDSAMYRCASSTVGGVNTGELFFGEGSRLTVL.

This sequence joins TRBV7-9 and TRBJ2-6, with a weak D call TRBD1 (5 bases). The germline V gene encodes CDR1 SEHNR and CDR2 FQNEAQ (reference sequence). Trimming left V 1 base short and J 1 base short, with 8 bases between. CDR3 length: 16 amino acids. CDR3 amino acids: CASSLGPGSGANVLTF. In DNA form, the CDR3 reads TGTGCCAGCAGCTTAGGACCAGGGTCTGGGGCCAACGTCCTGACTTTC.

This clonotype was counted between two and nine times. The chain has TRBV12-3 or TRBV12-4 and TRBJ2-7; the D gene is possibly TRBD1 (6 bases). With 2 bases removed from V and 5 bases from J, the gap between germline ends came to 13 bases. The CDR3 length is 14 residues. The DNA of the CDR3 is TGTGCCAGCAGTTTAAGGGGGACCCGGGACGAGCAGTACTTC. This gives the protein CASSLRGTRDEQYF.

V usage is TRBV15 and J usage is TRBJ2-3; D gene unclear. Deletions cut 3 bases from V and 0 bases from J, with 10 bases between. The CDR3 has 15 amino acids. CDR1 is LNHNV, CDR2 YYDKDF, per germline (reference sequence). For the CDR3, the DNA is TGTGCCACCAGCAGGGGCAGGCAGAGCACAGATACGCAGTATTTT. Residues: CATSRGRQSTDTQYF.